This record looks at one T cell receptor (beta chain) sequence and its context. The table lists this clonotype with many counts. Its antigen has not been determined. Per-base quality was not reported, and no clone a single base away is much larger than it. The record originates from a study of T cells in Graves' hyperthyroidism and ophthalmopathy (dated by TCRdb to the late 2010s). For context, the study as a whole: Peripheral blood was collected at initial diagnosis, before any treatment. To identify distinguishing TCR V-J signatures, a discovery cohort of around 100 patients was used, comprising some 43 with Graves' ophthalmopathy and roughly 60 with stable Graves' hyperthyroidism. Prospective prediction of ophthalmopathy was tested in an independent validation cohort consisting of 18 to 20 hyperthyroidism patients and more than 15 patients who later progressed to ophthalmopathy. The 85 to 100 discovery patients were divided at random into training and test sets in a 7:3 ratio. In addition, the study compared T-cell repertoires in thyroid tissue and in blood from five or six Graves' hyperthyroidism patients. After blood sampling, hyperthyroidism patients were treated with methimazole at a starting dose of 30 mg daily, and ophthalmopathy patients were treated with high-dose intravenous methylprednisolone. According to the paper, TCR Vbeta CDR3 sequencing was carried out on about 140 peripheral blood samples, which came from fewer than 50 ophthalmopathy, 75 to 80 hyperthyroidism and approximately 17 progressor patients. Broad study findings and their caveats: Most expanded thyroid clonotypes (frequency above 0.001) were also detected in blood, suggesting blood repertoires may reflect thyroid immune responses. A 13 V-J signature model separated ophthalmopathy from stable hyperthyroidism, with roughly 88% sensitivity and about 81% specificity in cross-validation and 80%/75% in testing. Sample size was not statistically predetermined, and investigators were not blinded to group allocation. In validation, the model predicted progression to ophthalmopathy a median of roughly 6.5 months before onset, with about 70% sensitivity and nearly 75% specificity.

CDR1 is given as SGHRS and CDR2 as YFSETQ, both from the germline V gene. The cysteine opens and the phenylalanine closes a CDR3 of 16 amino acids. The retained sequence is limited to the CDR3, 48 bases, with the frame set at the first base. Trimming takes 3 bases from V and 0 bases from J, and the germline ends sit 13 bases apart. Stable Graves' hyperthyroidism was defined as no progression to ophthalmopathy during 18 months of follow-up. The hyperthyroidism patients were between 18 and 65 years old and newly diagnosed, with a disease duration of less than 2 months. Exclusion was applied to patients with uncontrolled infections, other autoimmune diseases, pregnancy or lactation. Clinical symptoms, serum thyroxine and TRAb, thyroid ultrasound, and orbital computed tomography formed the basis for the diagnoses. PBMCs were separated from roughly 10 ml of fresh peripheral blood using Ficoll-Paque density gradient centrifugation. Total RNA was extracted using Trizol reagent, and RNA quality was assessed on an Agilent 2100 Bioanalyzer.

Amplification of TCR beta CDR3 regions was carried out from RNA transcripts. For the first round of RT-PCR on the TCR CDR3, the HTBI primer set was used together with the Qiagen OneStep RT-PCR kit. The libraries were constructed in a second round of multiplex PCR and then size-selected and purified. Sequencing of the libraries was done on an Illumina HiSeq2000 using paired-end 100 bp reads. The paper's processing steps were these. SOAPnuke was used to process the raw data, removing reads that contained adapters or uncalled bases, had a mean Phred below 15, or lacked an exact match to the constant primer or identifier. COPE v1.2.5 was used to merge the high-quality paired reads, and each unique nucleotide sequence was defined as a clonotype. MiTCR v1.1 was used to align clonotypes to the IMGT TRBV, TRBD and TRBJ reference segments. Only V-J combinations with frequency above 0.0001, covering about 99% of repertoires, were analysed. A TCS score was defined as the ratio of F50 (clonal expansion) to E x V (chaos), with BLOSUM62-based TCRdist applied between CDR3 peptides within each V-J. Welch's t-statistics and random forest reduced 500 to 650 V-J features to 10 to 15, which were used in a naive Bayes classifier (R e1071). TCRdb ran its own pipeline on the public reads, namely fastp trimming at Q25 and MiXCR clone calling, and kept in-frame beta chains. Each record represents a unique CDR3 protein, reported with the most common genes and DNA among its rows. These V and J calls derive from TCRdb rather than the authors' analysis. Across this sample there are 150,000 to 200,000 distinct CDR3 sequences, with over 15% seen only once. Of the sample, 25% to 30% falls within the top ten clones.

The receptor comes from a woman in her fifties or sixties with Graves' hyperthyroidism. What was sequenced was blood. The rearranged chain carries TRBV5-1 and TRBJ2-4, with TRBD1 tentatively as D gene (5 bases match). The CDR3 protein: CASSSDSSVAKNIQYF. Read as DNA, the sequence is TGCGCCAGCAGCTCCGACAGCTCTGTAGCCAAAAACATTCAGTACTTC.